One sample yielded the 3 T cell receptor beta chains listed below, sequenced in a study of a mutant IDH1 vaccine in newly diagnosed glioma. Time point in this sample: week 11, during vaccination. Each dose of the vaccine consisted of 300 ug of mutant IDH1 20-mer peptide, with topical imiquimod. Profiled with immunoSEQ multiplex PCR; TCRdb holds only in-frame clones, not every one. The repertoire holds 50,000 to 65,000 clones, with around 84% as singletons. Which antigens these TCRs recognize remains unknown. Specimen: PBMCs, collected from a glioma patient whose treatment included an IDH1 peptide vaccine. Source of these receptors: a woman aged 50 to 60 with glioma.

The V call is TRBV5-1, the J call TRBJ2-7; TRBD2 matches at 9 bases. The CDR3 extends over 14 amino acids. Trimming at V came to 4 bases and at J to 2 bases, leaving 4 bases not matched to a gene. CDR1 and CDR2 (germline): SGHRS, YFSETQ. The CDR3 is CASSTLAGPYEQYF. In DNA form, the CDR3 reads TGCGCCAGCAGCACCCTAGCGGGACCCTACGAGCAGTACTTC.

The sample holds a few counts of this clone. The V call is TRBV19, the J call TRBJ1-1; D unclear. The germline V gene has CDR1 LNHDA and CDR2 SQIVND (reference sequence). Trimming removed 8 bases from V and 5 bases from J, with 15 bases in between. The CDR3 is made up of 13 amino acids. The DNA for the CDR3 is TGTGCCAGTCAAGGATACTCCGGGACTGAAGCTTTCTTT. Translating it yields CASQGYSGTEAFF.

The chain couples TRBV7-9 to TRBJ1-2, with D unclear. CDR1 and CDR2 from the germline V gene are SEHNR and FQNEAQ (reference sequence). The V gene lost 1 base and the J gene lost 4 bases, with 4 bases spanning the gap. The CDR3 covers 12 residues. CDR3 sequence: CASSLEVYGYTF. The DNA of the CDR3 is TGTGCCAGCAGCTTAGAAGTCTATGGCTACACCTTC. The complete variable domain, with remaining parts taken from reference TRBV7-9 and TRBJ1-2, reads DTGVSQNPRHKITKRGQNVTFRCDPISEHNRLYWYRQTLGQGPEFLTYFQNEAQLEKSRLLSDRFSAERPKGSFSTLEIQRTEQGDSAMYLCASSLEVYGYTFGSGTRLTVV.